This T cell receptor (beta chain) was sequenced for a study of glioma-infiltrating T cells. TCR alpha and beta CDR3 regions were amplified from RNA using iRepertoire nested multiplex PCR. TCRdb independently ran MiXCR on the multiplex PCR reads; one entry per CDR3 protein. The repertoire holds around 170,000 distinct CDR3 sequences, with about 46% as singletons. Germline V gene sequence: CDR1 MNHEY, CDR2 SVGAGI. The CDR3 is 13 residues long. Details on this clonotype: A much larger clone differs from this one at a single base, so this may be a read error.

The V call is TRBV6-5, the J call TRBJ2-7, with D hard to call. The receptor's source is a human donor with low-grade glioma or glioblastoma, undergoing nonglioma brain surgery, or in good health (not recorded which). What was sequenced was glioma tissue, nonneoplastic brain tissue, or PBMCs (not recorded which). The CDR3 loop reads CASSYLSSYEHYF. The CDR3 DNA is TGTGCCAGCAGTTACTTGAGCAGTTACGAGCACTACTTC.